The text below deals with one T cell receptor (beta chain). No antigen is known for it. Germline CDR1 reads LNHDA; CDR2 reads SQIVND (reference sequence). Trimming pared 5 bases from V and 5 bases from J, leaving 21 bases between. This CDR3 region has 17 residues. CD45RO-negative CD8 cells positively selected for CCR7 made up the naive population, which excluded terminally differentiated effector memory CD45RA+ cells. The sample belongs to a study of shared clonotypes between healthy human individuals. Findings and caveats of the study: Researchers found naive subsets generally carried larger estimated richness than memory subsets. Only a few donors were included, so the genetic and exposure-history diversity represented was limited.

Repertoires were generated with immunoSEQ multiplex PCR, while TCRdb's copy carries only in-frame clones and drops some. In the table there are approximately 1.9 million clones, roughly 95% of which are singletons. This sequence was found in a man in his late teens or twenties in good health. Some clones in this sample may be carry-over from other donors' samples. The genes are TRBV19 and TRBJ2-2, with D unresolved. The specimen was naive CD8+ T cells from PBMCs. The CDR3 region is CASSLAGGRIRTGELFF. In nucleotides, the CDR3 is TGTGCCAGTAGTTTGGCAGGCGGCAGGATCAGGACCGGGGAGCTGTTTTTT. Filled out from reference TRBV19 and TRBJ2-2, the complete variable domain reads DGGITQSPKYLFRKEGQNVTLSCEQNLNHDAMYWYRQDPGQGLRLIYYSQIVNDFQKGDIAEGYSVSREKKESFPLTVTSAQKNPTAFYLCASSLAGGRIRTGELFFGEGSRLTVL.